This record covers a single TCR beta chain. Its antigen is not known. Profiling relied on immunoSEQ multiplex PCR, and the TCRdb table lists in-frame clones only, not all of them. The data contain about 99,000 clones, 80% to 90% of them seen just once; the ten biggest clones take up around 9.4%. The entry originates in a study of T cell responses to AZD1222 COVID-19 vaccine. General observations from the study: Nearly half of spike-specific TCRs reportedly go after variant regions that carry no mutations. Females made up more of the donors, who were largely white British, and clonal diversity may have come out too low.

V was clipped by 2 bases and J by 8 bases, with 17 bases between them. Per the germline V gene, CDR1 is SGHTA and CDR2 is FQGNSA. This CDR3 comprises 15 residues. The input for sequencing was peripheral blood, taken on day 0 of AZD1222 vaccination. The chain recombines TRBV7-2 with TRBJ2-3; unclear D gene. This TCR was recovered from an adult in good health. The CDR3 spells CASSLNGGSGFTQYF. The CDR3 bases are TGTGCCAGCAGCTTAAATGGTGGGTCCGGTTTTACGCAGTATTTT.